This passage covers 29 T cell receptor beta chains from one sample sequenced in a study of early stage breast cancer tumors. Profiled with immunoSEQ multiplex PCR; TCRdb holds only in-frame clones, not every one. The sample holds thousands of clones, around two thirds seen once. Sequencing input: breast tumor tissue. Every receptor here comes from a person between 50 and 60 years old with breast cancer.

V usage is TRBV19 and J usage is TRBJ2-3, with 9 positions matching TRBD2. The length of the CDR3 is 16 residues. The trim removed 4 bases at V and 0 bases at J, leaving 5 bases unmatched. The germline V gene encodes CDR1 LNHDA and CDR2 SQIVND (reference sequence). CDR3 coding DNA: TGTGCCAGTAGTAGCCCTAGCGGGGCTAGCACAGATACGCAGTATTTT. This gives the protein CASSSPSGASTDTQYF.

Relative to its sample, this clone is medium-sized (0.01 to 0.1%). The rearrangement uses TRBV21-1 and TRBJ2-1; the table gives TRBD1 as D, unverified against the DNA. TRBV21-1 represents a pseudogene. The CDR3 is 16 residues long. The CDR3 region is CASSFTGGASYNEQFF. DNA for the CDR3: TGTGCCAGCAGCTTTACAGGGGGCGCCTCCTACAATGAGCAGTTCTTC.

This chain joins TRBV13 and TRBJ1-3; the D is unclear. Germline V gene data show CDR1 as PRHDT and CDR2 as FYEKMQ (reference sequence). The CDR3 is made up of 15 amino acids. V lost 6 bases and J lost 0, with 12 bases in between. Here the CDR3 reads CASRPSGFSGNTIYF. The DNA of the CDR3 is TGTGCCAGCAGGCCAAGCGGGTTCTCTGGAAACACCATATATTTT.

The chain links TRBV2 to TRBJ1-5, with D hard to call. Trimming removed 2 bases from V and 7 bases from J, with 9 bases in between. Germline V gene lookup returns CDR1 SNHLY and CDR2 FYNNEI. The CDR3 extends over 13 amino acids. DNA for the CDR3: TGTGCCAGCAGTGAAACAAGGAGACAGCCCCAGCATTTT. It codes for CASSETRRQPQHF.

The V and J genes are TRBV18 and TRBJ1-2; D might be TRBD1 (5 bases). The V end was cut by 4 bases, the J end by 3 bases, with 24 bases between. The CDR3 is 18 residues long. From germline, CDR1 is KGHSH and CDR2 LQKENI. The CDR3 nucleotides are TGTGCCAGCTCACTCCAGGGAGGGACGGGGACTTTCTACTATGGCTACACCTTC. It yields the protein CASSLQGGTGTFYYGYTF.

The chain uses TRBV6-6 and TRBJ1-1, with 7 nucleotides matching TRBD1. CDR1 MNHNY and CDR2 SVGAGI come from the germline V gene (reference sequence). The CDR3 runs 13 residues. Trimming removed 8 bases from V and 0 bases from J; junction bases left unmatched: 3. CDR3 amino acids: CASLTGVNTEAFF. DNA of the CDR3: TGTGCCAGCCTTACAGGGGTGAACACTGAAGCTTTCTTT.

The genes are TRBV7-2 and TRBJ2-7, with TRBD2 matching over 8 bases. With V trimmed by 2 bases and J by 3 bases, 12 bases remained unmatched. Germline V gene lookup returns CDR1 SGHTA and CDR2 FQGNSA. The CDR3 is 17 residues long. CDR3 bases: TGTGCCAGCAGCTTAAGAGCACCGGGACTAGATGACTACGAGCAGTACTTC. It encodes CASSLRAPGLDDYEQYF. Using reference TRBV7-2 and TRBJ2-7 for the parts outside the CDR3, the full variable domain is GAGVSQSPSNKVTEKGKDVELRCDPISGHTALYWYRQSLGQGLEFLIYFQGNSAPDKSGLPSDRFSAERTGGSVSTLTIQRTQQEDSAVYLCASSLRAPGLDDYEQYFGPGTRLTVT.

The V call is TRBV9, the J call TRBJ2-7; tentative D call: TRBD1 (6 bases). CDR3 length: 14 residues. Germline-derived CDR1 and CDR2 are SGDLS and YYNGEE. Trimming pared 7 bases from V and 4 bases from J, leaving 18 bases between. CDR3 residues: CASEGGQGLYEQYV. DNA of the CDR3: TGTGCCAGCGAGGGCGGGCAGGGGTTATACGAGCAGTACGTC.

CDR3 nucleotide sequence: TGTGCCAGCAGCCTGGCGGGGGGCGATGAGCAGTTCTTC. Protein: CASSLAGGDEQFF. The J gene is TRBJ2-1, the V gene TRBV14; 8 nucleotides agree with TRBD2. The germline CDR1 and CDR2 sequences are SGHDN and FVKESK. V dropped 4 bases and J dropped 8; count of bases not matched to a gene: 4. The CDR3 spans 13 residues.

The CDR3 nucleotides read TGTGCCAGCAGTGTTCTAGCGGGAATATCAGATACGCAGTATTTT. Translation: CASSVLAGISDTQYF. The genes are TRBV6-1 and TRBJ2-3, with 9 bases fitting TRBD2. The CDR3 length is 15 residues. The germline CDR1 and CDR2 sequences are MNHNS and SASEGT. The V segment lost 4 bases and the J segment 4 bases; nucleotides outside the gene matches: 6.

V and J are TRBV5-6 and TRBJ1-1, with D perhaps matching TRBD1 (5 bases). Trimming cost V 6 bases and J 1 base, with 13 bases left between them. The CDR3 is made up of 14 amino acids. CDR1 is SGHDT, CDR2 YYEEEE, per germline. CDR3 DNA: TGTGCCAGCACAGGGATGGTGGGGAACACTGAAGCTTTCTTT. It is translated as CASTGMVGNTEAFF.

This clone was found a few times. This sequence joins TRBV2 and TRBJ2-2; no definite D call. Germline assignment: CDR1 SNHLY and CDR2 FYNNEI. This CDR3 region has 16 residues. V was shortened by 0 bases and J by 4 bases, with 12 bases between the two germline ends. The CDR3 DNA reads TGTGCCAGCAGTGAAGCGCCTAGATGGGGCACCGGGGAGCTGTTTTTT. It yields the protein CASSEAPRWGTGELFF.

This clone has a single count. The chain combines TRBV6-1 with TRBJ2-5, with 7 positions matching TRBD1. This CDR3 contains 13 residues. Trimming removed 6 bases from V and 5 bases from J; junction bases left unmatched: 6. Germline V CDR1 and CDR2: MNHNS, SASEGT. CDR3 residues: CASSRQGGETQYF. As DNA, the CDR3 is TGTGCCAGCAGCCGACAGGGTGGGGAGACCCAGTACTTC.

Written as DNA, the CDR3 is TGTGCCAGCAGCCTCTCGGCGGTATCTAGGCATGGCTACACCTTC. As protein: CASSLSAVSRHGYTF. The chain is built from TRBV5-6 and TRBJ1-2, with no clear D. Per the germline V gene, CDR1 is SGHDT and CDR2 is YYEEEE. The V end was cut by 4 bases, the J end by 6 bases, with 19 bases between. The CDR3 spans 15 residues. The entire variable domain, with the rest obtained from reference TRBV5-6 and TRBJ1-2, is as follows: DAGVTQSPTHLIKTRGQQVTLRCSPKSGHDTVSWYQQALGQGPQFIFQYYEEEERQRGNFPDRFSGHQFPNYSSELNVNALLLGDSALYLCASSLSAVSRHGYTFGSGTRLTVV.

This rearrangement joins TRBV6-1 to TRBJ1-1; 9 positions match TRBD1. This CDR3 spans 14 amino acids. The trim removed 4 bases at V and 5 bases at J, leaving 5 bases unmatched. CDR1 and CDR2 (germline): MNHNS, SASEGT. The CDR3 reads CASSVYRGPTEAFF. CDR3 nucleotides: TGTGCCAGCAGTGTCTACAGGGGGCCTACTGAAGCTTTCTTT.

This clone has a handful of counts. This chain links TRBV19 with TRBJ1-5; a weak D match, TRBD1 (5 bases). Germline lookup yields CDR1 LNHDA and CDR2 SQIVND (reference sequence). The CDR3 loop spans 15 amino acids. V lost 3 bases, J lost 1 base, and 10 bases lay in between. For the CDR3, the DNA is TGTGCCAGTAGTATGGAGGGACTGAGCAATCAGCCCCAGCATTTT. This translates into CASSMEGLSNQPQHF.

This clone was recorded a few times. The genes are TRBV7-6 and TRBJ2-1; 8 bases agree with TRBD2. CDR3 length: 15 residues. Germline lookup yields CDR1 SGHVS and CDR2 FNYEAQ. J was trimmed by 1 base and V by 4 bases; bases with no gene match: 3. DNA for the CDR3: TGTGCCAGCAGCTCGGCGGGGGGATCCTACAATGAGCAGTTCTTC. Its translation is CASSSAGGSYNEQFF.

The V call is TRBV2, the J call TRBJ1-2, with D perhaps matching TRBD1 (6 bases). CDR1 is SNHLY, CDR2 FYNNEI, per germline. This CDR3 is built from 14 residues. The V and J ends lost 6 bases and 7 bases respectively, with 18 bases between them. The CDR3 region is CASSARTGFSGYTF. Here the CDR3 DNA reads TGTGCCAGCAGCGCCCGCACAGGGTTCAGTGGCTACACCTTC. Using reference TRBV2 and TRBJ1-2 for the parts outside the CDR3, the full variable domain is EPEVTQTPSHQVTQMGQEVILRCVPISNHLYFYWYRQILGQKVEFLVSFYNNEISEKSEIFDDQFSVERPDGSNFTLKIRSTKLEDSAMYFCASSARTGFSGYTFGSGTRLTVV.

This sequence joins TRBV19 and TRBJ1-2; D remains ambiguous. V dropped 1 base and J dropped 4 bases, with 13 bases sitting between them. Per germline, CDR1 LNHDA and CDR2 SQIVND (reference sequence). This CDR3 spans 15 amino acids. As DNA, the CDR3 is TGTGCCAGTAGTATAGGCCCCGAGCCGGTCTATGGCTACACCTTC. Protein sequence: CASSIGPEPVYGYTF.

There are a few counts of this clone. The chain recombines TRBV19 with TRBJ2-2, with TRBD1 matching over 10 bases. The germline gives CDR1 LNHDA, CDR2 SQIVND (reference sequence). V lost 4 bases to trimming and J lost 9 bases; unmatched junction nucleotides: 11. The CDR3 runs to 16 residues. The CDR3 nucleotides are TGTGCCAGTAGTAAGGACCGGGACAGGGGCAATCGGGAGCTGTTTTTT. This translates into CASSKDRDRGNRELFF.

V is TRBV9 and J is TRBJ2-5, with TRBD1 matching over 7 bases. The CDR3 spans 13 residues. V lost 4 bases to trimming and J lost 9 bases; unmatched junction nucleotides: 9. The germline CDR1 and CDR2 sequences are SGDLS and YYNGEE. This CDR3 reads CASSTGQETAQYF. The CDR3 region has the DNA TGTGCCAGCAGCACCGGACAGGAGACGGCCCAGTACTTC.

The J gene is TRBJ1-1, the V gene TRBV4-3; D is unresolved. Trimming took 0 bases from V and 7 from J, leaving 15 bases between them. The germline gives CDR1 LGHNA, CDR2 YSLEER. CDR3 length: 15 residues. The CDR3 bases are TGCGCCAGCAGCCAAGATTTAGGTTTTCTTCATGAAGCTTTCTTT. It encodes CASSQDLGFLHEAFF.

This clone occurred a few times. CDR3 amino acids: CASSLTDRIYEEAFF. CDR3 DNA: TGCGCCAGCAGCTTAACAGACAGGATATACGAAGAAGCTTTCTTT. J is TRBJ1-1 and V is TRBV5-1; D might be TRBD1 (6 bases). The V gene's germline CDR1 is SGHRS and CDR2 YFSETQ. The CDR3 length is 15 residues. Trimming cost V 2 bases and J 8 bases, with 19 bases left between them.

CDR3 in DNA: TGTGCCAGCTCACCTGGGCTTAACACCGGGGAGCTGTTTTTT. Translation gives CASSPGLNTGELFF. The genes are TRBV18 and TRBJ2-2; no definite D call. CDR3 size: 14 residues. Germline assignment: CDR1 KGHSH and CDR2 LQKENI. Trimming left V 3 bases short and J 2 bases short, with 7 bases between.

The chain links TRBV10-3 to TRBJ2-5; D unresolved. Germline V gives CDR1 ENHRY, CDR2 SYGVKD. The CDR3 covers 16 residues. Trimming stripped 1 base from V and 2 bases from J, with 14 bases between. Here the CDR3 reads CAISEFKGGEQETQYF. CDR3 in DNA: TGTGCCATCAGTGAGTTCAAGGGTGGAGAGCAAGAGACCCAGTACTTC.

By its share, this clone is large. The genes are TRBV5-4 and TRBJ2-1; unclear D gene. CDR1 is SGHNT and CDR2 is YYREEE in the germline V gene (reference sequence). The germline V and J ends were trimmed by 7 bases and 1 base, with 15 bases remaining between them. The CDR3 extends over 15 amino acids. CDR3 in amino acids: CASSDLEESYNEQFF. Here the CDR3 DNA reads TGTGCCAGCTCCGACCTAGAGGAGTCCTACAATGAGCAGTTCTTC.

The chain employs TRBV2 and TRBJ1-4, with 7 bases lining up with TRBD1. Unmatched junction bases numbered 4, after V lost 3 bases and J lost 3 bases. This CDR3 comprises 15 residues. Germline-derived CDR1 and CDR2 are SNHLY and FYNNEI. CDR3 region: CASSDPQGSNEKLFF. CDR3 nucleotides: TGTGCCAGCAGTGACCCACAGGGGTCTAATGAAAAACTGTTTTTT.

V usage is TRBV7-2 and J usage is TRBJ2-3; D unresolved. Germline assignment: CDR1 SGHTA and CDR2 FQGNSA. V shed 0 bases and J shed 2 bases, with 9 bases lying between them. This CDR3 spans 15 amino acids. The CDR3, as DNA: TGTGCCAGCAGCTTAGCTGAGATCTCCACAGATACGCAGTATTTT. Amino acid sequence: CASSLAEISTDTQYF. Full variable domain (rest looked up from reference TRBV7-2 and TRBJ2-3): GAGVSQSPSNKVTEKGKDVELRCDPISGHTALYWYRQSLGQGLEFLIYFQGNSAPDKSGLPSDRFSAERTGGSVSTLTIQRTQQEDSAVYLCASSLAEISTDTQYFGPGTRLTVL.

This sequence joins TRBV5-1 and TRBJ1-1; maybe TRBD1 (6 bases). With 2 bases removed from V and 1 base from J, the gap between germline ends came to 15 bases. Germline CDR1 and CDR2: SGHRS and YFSETQ. The CDR3 loop spans 16 amino acids. CDR3 protein: CASSLGTIDPNTEAFF. CDR3 coding DNA: TGCGCCAGCAGCTTAGGGACAATCGACCCGAACACTGAAGCTTTCTTT.